Following are 7 T cell receptor beta chains from one sample sequenced in a study of neurological immune-mediated disorders. Via MiXCR, TCRdb re-called the 5' RACE reads, giving one row per CDR3 protein. The sample lists around 64,000 distinct CDR3 sequences; 3.2% were seen once. The sample consisted of PBMCs. The receptors stem from a woman between 45 and 65 years old with multiple sclerosis.

This clonotype was seen ten or more times. The chain has TRBV20-1 and TRBJ1-1, with 7 bases lining up with TRBD1. Germline loops: CDR1 DFQATT, CDR2 SNEGSKA (reference sequence). The ends lost 2 bases at V and 7 bases at J; junction bases unmatched: 10. The CDR3 totals 14 residues. The CDR3 is CSARTPGQRFEAFF. In DNA form, the CDR3 reads TGCAGTGCTAGAACTCCGGGACAGCGCTTTGAAGCTTTCTTT.

This clonotype appeared a few times. J is TRBJ2-6 and V is TRBV7-2; 7 bases map to TRBD1. The CDR3 is made up of 17 amino acids. The junction had 10 bases not matched to a gene; V was cut back by 8 bases and J by 0 bases. Germline V CDR1 and CDR2: SGHTA, FQGNSA. The DNA for the CDR3 is TGTGCCAGCTGCCGGACAGGTGGGGCCTCTGGGGCCAACGTCCTGACTTTC. The encoded protein is CASCRTGGASGANVLTF.

Only a few counts were recorded for this clonotype. The chain is built from TRBV5-1 and TRBJ2-7; a possible D gene is TRBD1 (6 bases). The length of the CDR3 is 13 residues. The V end lost 2 bases, the J end lost 7 bases, and 13 bases lay between the germline ends. Germline-derived CDR1 and CDR2 are SGHRS and YFSETQ. The CDR3 DNA reads TGCGCCAGCAGCTTAGCAGGGGATAAAGAGCAGTACTTC. This translates into CASSLAGDKEQYF.

This clonotype was detected many times. The genes are TRBV5-1 and TRBJ1-2; D gene uncertain. The germline V gene encodes CDR1 SGHRS and CDR2 YFSETQ. V lost 8 bases, J lost 1 base, and 21 bases lay in between. This CDR3 region has 16 residues. CDR3 loop: CARAHRTNPFNYGYTF. The CDR3 region has the DNA TGCGCCAGGGCACACCGGACGAATCCCTTTAACTATGGCTACACCTTC.

This clonotype was counted many times. This chain uses TRBV7-2 with TRBJ2-3, with D possibly matching TRBD2 (5 bases). Germline V CDR1 and CDR2: SGHTA, FQGNSA. This CDR3 has 14 residues. The V end was cut by 1 base, the J end by 5 bases, with 10 bases between. CDR3 sequence reads: CASSLERSGDTQYF. The CDR3 bases are TGTGCCAGCAGCTTAGAGCGGTCGGGAGATACGCAGTATTTT.

This clonotype was observed many times. The gene calls are TRBV20-1 and TRBJ2-5; possibly TRBD1 or TRBD2 for D (5 bases each). The CDR3 is made up of 14 amino acids. V was clipped by 4 bases and J by 2 bases, with 14 bases between them. The germline V gene has CDR1 DFQATT and CDR2 SNEGSKA (reference sequence). CDR3 DNA sequence: TGCAGTGCTACCCACTCGGGACGGCAAGAGACCCAGTACTTC. Residues: CSATHSGRQETQYF.

This clonotype has a count of ten or more. The rearrangement uses TRBV3-1 and TRBJ1-4; no definite D call. Germline V CDR1 and CDR2: LGHDT, YNNKEL (reference sequence). With 3 bases removed from V and 3 bases from J, the gap between germline ends came to 11 bases. The CDR3 is made up of 15 amino acids. In nucleotides, the CDR3 is TGTGCCAGCAGCCAGAGACACGCCGCTAATGAAAAACTGTTTTTT. Translated: CASSQRHAANEKLFF.